The clone carrying this TCR beta chain showed up just a few times. The antigen is not known. 5'RACE employing 10-nucleotide random UMIs yielded the cDNA. From 15-18 subjects, each sequencing run yielded over 190 million TCR-beta sequences. TCRdb re-called the 5' RACE reads through MiXCR, storing one row per CDR3 protein. The sample consists of tens of thousands of distinct CDR3 sequences, approximately 3.7% of them appearing once. The sample originates from a study of neurological immune-mediated disorders. Broader study findings: Phylogenetic grouping placed 18 of 34 multiple sclerosis patients' repertoires in one related-CDR3 cluster, a possible signature.

Unsorted libraries used 2 million PBMCs kept at -80 degrees C. The length of the CDR3 is 15 residues. V was pared by 2 bases and J by 4 bases, with 14 bases between. Germline V lookup: CDR1 LGHNA, CDR2 YNFKEQ. The chain recombines TRBV4-2 with TRBJ1-1; tentative D call: TRBD1 (5 bases). The source is a woman aged 50 to 60 with multiple sclerosis. Sequencing was performed on PBMCs. CDR3 sequence: CASSQREGRGTEAFF. The CDR3 nucleotides read TGTGCCAGCAGCCAAAGGGAGGGAAGGGGCACTGAAGCTTTCTTT.